Below, one T cell receptor beta chain is given with its context. The antigen is unknown. The repertoire was sequenced with immunoSEQ multiplex PCR; TCRdb's copy has only in-frame clones and lacks some. The table includes tens of thousands of clones, approximately 79% detected once. This CDR3 spans 16 amino acids. Germline loops: CDR1 MNHNY, CDR2 SVGAGI (reference sequence). The V segment lost 8 bases and the J segment 1 base; nucleotides outside the gene matches: 12. This entry is derived from a study of a mutant IDH1 vaccine in newly diagnosed glioma. Study summary: The study started vaccination 4-6 weeks after radiotherapy alone, or with temozolomide cycles.

Time point meaning: week 5, during vaccination. Alongside topical imiquimod, each dose of vaccine comprised 300 ug of mutant IDH1 20-mer peptide. The donors had new WHO grade 3 or 4 astrocytomas; these were IDH1-mutant and ATRX-lost. This TCR came from a woman in her forties or fifties with glioma. Sequences were derived from PBMCs, sampled from a glioma patient whose treatment included an IDH1 peptide vaccine. V is TRBV6-6 and J is TRBJ1-1; 8 bases align to TRBD1. Written as DNA, the CDR3 is TGTGCCAGCGCTATCCACAGGGGGGACGCGAACACTGAAGCTTTCTTT. It is translated as CASAIHRGDANTEAFF.